Listed below are T cell receptor beta chains from one sample, sequenced in a study of blood T cell repertoires in COVID-19. Assay used: immunoSEQ multiplex PCR; TCRdb lists only in-frame clones, some missing. The table shows around 330,000 clones, with about nine tenths occurring only once. Input material: PBMCs or T cells enriched from blood (not recorded which). These receptors were taken from a woman under 30 who had recovered from COVID-19. CDR3s include the opening cysteine and the closing phenylalanine or tryptophan. A D gene is named only where the DNA matches it firmly. Size tells how often a clone was seen (once, few, many) or the class of an expanded clone, and some rows leave it out.

CDR3 protein	CDR3 DNA	J gene	clone size	D gene	CDR3 length	V gene
CASSLGIGQGYEQYF	TGTGCCAGCAGCTTAGGGATCGGACAGGGCTACGAGCAGTACTTC	TRBJ2-7	once	TRBD1	15	TRBV7-2
CASSPGGAGVTYNEQFF	TGTGCCAGCAGCCCCGGGGGGGCGGGAGTTACCTACAATGAGCAGTTCTTC	TRBJ2-1	-	TRBD2	17	TRBV28
CASSSPGQGGTQYF	TGTGCCAGCAGCTCTCCGGGACAGGGCGGTACGCAGTATTTT	TRBJ2-3	-	TRBD1	14	TRBV7-8
CASSIMRRGPYNEQFF	TGTGCCAGTAGTATAATGAGGCGGGGCCCCTACAATGAGCAGTTCTTC	TRBJ2-1	-	-	16	TRBV19
CASSTQGHSYEQYF	TGCGCCAGCAGCACCCAGGGACACAGCTACGAGCAGTACTTC	TRBJ2-7	-	-	14	TRBV5-1
CASSIDLRDTEAFF	TGTGCCAGTAGTATAGATCTGCGGGACACTGAAGCTTTCTTT	TRBJ1-1	once	-	14	TRBV19
CASSFKIWDSESYEQYF	TGTGCCAGCAGTTTCAAGATCTGGGACAGTGAGAGCTACGAGCAGTACTTC	TRBJ2-7	-	TRBD1	17	TRBV28
CASSEGGQDSYEQYF	TGTGCCAGCAGCGAGGGGGGACAGGACTCCTACGAGCAGTACTTC	TRBJ2-7	-	TRBD1	15	TRBV9
CASSLSSADGYTF	TGTGCCAGCTCACTCTCTTCAGCGGATGGCTACACCTTC	TRBJ1-2	-	-	13	TRBV18
CASIGGAYNEQFF	TGTGCCAGCATCGGCGGGGCCTACAATGAGCAGTTCTTC	TRBJ2-1	-	-	13	TRBV6-5
CASSPHTGGSEQFF	TGTGCCAGCAGCCCCCACACAGGGGGTAGTGAGCAGTTCTTC	TRBJ2-1	-	TRBD1	14	TRBV11-3
CASSLGGTSGGSTDTQYF	TGTGCCAGCAGCTTAGGGGGGACTAGCGGGGGTAGCACAGATACGCAGTATTTT	TRBJ2-3	once	TRBD2	18	TRBV11-2
CASSLTSGEQFF	TGCGCCAGCAGCTTGACAAGCGGTGAGCAGTTCTTC	TRBJ2-1	-	-	12	TRBV5-1
CASSLGTGIYTF	TGTGCCAGCAGTCTTGGGACAGGGATCTACACCTTC	TRBJ1-2	-	TRBD1	12	TRBV28
CASSSTYRRMGETQYF	TGTGCCAGCAGCTCAACCTACAGGAGAATGGGGGAGACCCAGTACTTC	TRBJ2-5	-	-	16	TRBV11-2
CATSDSRGLGGYTF	TGTGCCACCAGTGATTCCAGGGGGCTCGGTGGCTACACCTTC	TRBJ1-2	-	TRBD1	14	TRBV24-1
CATGQLMNTEAFF	TGTGCCACCGGACAGCTAATGAACACTGAAGCTTTCTTT	TRBJ1-1	-	-	13	TRBV7-9
CASSPRTGGPGANVLTF	TGCGCCAGCAGCCCACGGACAGGGGGACCTGGGGCCAACGTCCTGACTTTC	TRBJ2-6	-	TRBD1	17	TRBV4-1
CASKEQGAGEQYF	TGTGCCAGCAAGGAACAGGGGGCAGGGGAGCAGTACTTC	TRBJ2-7	-	TRBD1	13	TRBV6-5
CSASNRMANEQFF	TGCAGTGCTAGTAACAGGATGGCCAATGAGCAGTTCTTC	TRBJ2-1	-	-	13	TRBV20-1
CASSLGLAGTPTYNEQFF	TGTGCCAGCAGCCTGGGACTAGCGGGTACACCCACCTACAATGAGCAGTTCTTC	TRBJ2-1	-	TRBD2	18	TRBV7-2
CASSLDPPSSGNTIYF	TGCGCCAGCAGCTTGGACCCCCCGAGCTCTGGAAACACCATATATTTT	TRBJ1-3	few	-	16	TRBV5-1